One sample yielded the 27 T cell receptor beta chains listed below, sequenced in a study of T-cell memory formation after mild COVID-19. TCRdb redid the calling of the 5' RACE reads with MiXCR, one entry per CDR3 protein. This table has approximately 240,000 distinct CDR3 sequences, 16% appearing once. Sequences were obtained from PBMCs or a T cell subset sorted from them (not recorded which). The receptors shown here come from a man younger than 30 who had mild COVID-19 (a few samples of this study predate the infection). Cell type and time point are not known.

The table lists this clonotype with a few counts. The V and J genes are TRBV12-3 or TRBV12-4 and TRBJ1-2; D not certain. The CDR3 spans 15 residues. Trimming removed 6 bases from V and 5 bases from J, with 19 bases in between. CDR3 sequence: CASRSHTPLRYGYTF. CDR3 nucleotide sequence: TGTGCCAGCAGAAGCCACACACCGCTACGGTATGGCTACACCTTC.

A few counts support this clonotype. V usage is TRBV2 and J usage is TRBJ2-7; D remains ambiguous. V was pared by 3 bases and J by 1 base, with 10 bases between. The CDR3 has 14 amino acids. The germline gives CDR1 SNHLY, CDR2 FYNNEI. CDR3 amino acids: CASSDQQISYEQYF. As DNA, the CDR3 is TGTGCCAGCAGTGATCAACAGATTTCCTACGAGCAGTACTTC.

The V call is TRBV11-2, the J call TRBJ2-5; a weak D match, TRBD1 (5 bases). The CDR3 consists of 14 residues. CDR1 and CDR2 (germline): SGHAT, FQNNGV. Trimming left V 2 bases short and J 3 bases short, with 10 bases between. The CDR3 protein is CASSLRGREETQYF. The CDR3 nucleotides are TGTGCCAGCAGCTTAAGGGGCAGAGAAGAGACCCAGTACTTC.

The chain is built from TRBV5-1 and TRBJ2-6; tentatively, D is TRBD2 (6 bases). Trimming removed 7 bases from V and 0 bases from J, with 14 bases in between. CDR1 SGHRS and CDR2 YFSETQ come from the germline V gene. This CDR3 has 16 amino acids. The CDR3 protein is CASAAGGHSGANVLTF. In nucleotides, the CDR3 is TGCGCCAGCGCAGCCGGGGGTCACTCTGGGGCCAACGTCCTGACTTTC.

This clonotype was observed at least ten times. This chain links TRBV5-6 with TRBJ1-5, with 8 bases fitting TRBD1. In germline, CDR1 is SGHDT, CDR2 YYEEEE. The CDR3 is 15 residues long. V lost 4 bases, J lost 1 base, and 4 bases stayed unmatched. For the CDR3, the DNA is TGTGCCAGCAGCCCCCGGACAGGGAGCAATCAGCCCCAGCATTTT. Its translation is CASSPRTGSNQPQHF.

This clonotype has a handful of counts. The V gene is TRBV20-1, the J gene TRBJ2-5, with D perhaps being TRBD1 or TRBD2 (5 bases each). CDR1 and CDR2 (germline): DFQATT, SNEGSKA (reference sequence). Trimming took 5 bases from V and 1 from J, leaving 11 bases between them. The CDR3 is made up of 13 amino acids. CDR3 DNA sequence: TGCAGTGCTTGGGACCGCACCCAAGAGACCCAGTACTTC. Protein: CSAWDRTQETQYF.

The V call is TRBV6-2 or TRBV6-3, the J call TRBJ2-3; 14 bases agree with TRBD2. Germline CDR1 MNHEY, CDR2 SVGEGT. The trim removed 6 bases at V and 6 bases at J, leaving 5 bases unmatched. This CDR3 contains 15 residues. DNA for the CDR3: TGTGCCAGCAGGCGGACTAGCGGGGGGTTCGATACGCAGTATTTT. This encodes CASRRTSGGFDTQYF.

DNA of the CDR3: TGTGCCAGCAGCCCCCCTCGGAGGTCGGCAGATACGCAGTATTTT. It codes for CASSPPRRSADTQYF. The chain links TRBV7-8 to TRBJ2-3; D might be TRBD2 (5 bases). The CDR3 sequence is 15 residues long. Germline lookup yields CDR1 SGHVS and CDR2 FQNEAQ. Trimming cost V 5 bases and J 4 bases, with 16 bases left between them.

Notes on this clonotype: One junction end disagrees with the germline gene, perhaps due to a read error. The CDR3 loop reads CPSSVDGYSNQPQHF. As DNA, the CDR3 is TGTCCCAGCAGCGTAGATGGGTATAGCAATCAGCCCCAGCATTTT. The V and J genes are TRBV9 and TRBJ1-5; the D is unclear. The CDR3 is made up of 15 amino acids. CDR1 is SGDLS and CDR2 is YYNGEE in the germline V gene.

In this sample, this clonotype turned up a few times. V usage is TRBV6-2 or TRBV6-3 and J usage is TRBJ1-5; D is unresolved. The CDR3 runs 13 residues. Germline V gene sequence: CDR1 MNHEY, CDR2 SVGEGT. V was pared by 2 bases and J by 5 bases, with 7 bases between. CDR3 protein: CASSYVGHQPQHF. The CDR3 DNA sequence: TGTGCCAGCAGTTACGTGGGCCATCAGCCCCAGCATTTT.

The chain combines TRBV14 with TRBJ2-7, with TRBD1 matching 8 bases. V shed 5 bases and J 2 bases; nucleotides not matched to a gene: 5. Germline CDR1 SGHDN, CDR2 FVKESK. The CDR3 loop spans 14 amino acids. The CDR3 reads CASSFDRGTYEQYF. The CDR3, as DNA: TGTGCCAGCAGCTTTGACAGGGGTACCTACGAGCAGTACTTC.

This clonotype came up many times. V is TRBV7-2 and J is TRBJ1-2; no clear D. V was clipped by 1 base and J by 3 bases, with 6 bases between them. This CDR3 comprises 13 residues. Germline V gene sequence: CDR1 SGHTA, CDR2 FQGNSA. The chain's CDR3 is CASSLGLDYGYTF. CDR3 in DNA: TGTGCCAGCAGCTTAGGGTTGGACTATGGCTACACCTTC.

The chain uses TRBV7-3 and TRBJ1-5; no reliable D call. The CDR3 runs to 13 residues. Germline V gene sequence: CDR1 SGHTA, CDR2 FQGTGA. Trimming took off 0 bases at V and 6 bases at J, with 6 bases between the two ends. For the CDR3, the DNA is TGTGCCAGCAGCTTAACAAAGGGTCAGCCCCAGCATTTT. The encoded protein is CASSLTKGQPQHF.

The chain recombines TRBV27 with TRBJ1-2; TRBD1 matches 10 bases. CDR1 is MNHEY and CDR2 is SMNVEV in the germline V gene (reference sequence). The V gene end was trimmed by 2 bases and the J gene end by 7 bases; junction bases not matched to a gene: 4. This CDR3 spans 14 amino acids. CDR3 coding DNA: TGTGCCAGCAGTTTACTGGGGACAGGGGCTGGCTACACCTTC. Translated: CASSLLGTGAGYTF.

The rearrangement joins TRBV11-1 to TRBJ2-5, with TRBD2 identical over 7 bases. Germline V gene lookup returns CDR1 SGHAT and CDR2 FQDESV (reference sequence). The CDR3 runs 15 residues. V lost 3 bases and J lost 2; bases outside the gene matches: 6. CDR3: CASSLWGTTQETQYF. In DNA, the CDR3 is TGTGCCAGCAGCTTGTGGGGGACTACTCAAGAGACCCAGTACTTC.

This chain links TRBV3-1 with TRBJ2-5; either TRBD1 or TRBD2 may supply D (6 bases each). Per germline, CDR1 LGHDT and CDR2 YNNKEL (reference sequence). Between the trimmed V and J ends, which lost 3 bases and 2 bases, there was a span of 19 bases. This CDR3 has 17 residues. The CDR3 reads CASSHAFYGGYQETQYF. The CDR3 DNA reads TGTGCCAGCAGCCACGCCTTCTACGGGGGCTATCAAGAGACCCAGTACTTC.

The chain joins TRBV18 to TRBJ1-2; D is ambiguous. Germline CDR1 is KGHSH and CDR2 is LQKENI. V was clipped by 6 bases and J by 4 bases, with 12 bases between them. The CDR3 loop spans 13 amino acids. CDR3 nucleotide sequence: TGTGCCAGCTCGTCAGAGGAGTCCTATGGCTACACCTTC. Translating gives CASSSEESYGYTF. The full variable domain, its missing parts supplied by reference TRBV18 and TRBJ1-2, is NAGVMQNPRHLVRRRGQEARLRCSPMKGHSHVYWYRQLPEEGLKFMVYLQKENIIDESGMPKERFSAEFPKEGPSILRIQQVVRGDSAAYFCASSSEESYGYTFGSGTRLTVV.

This clonotype has just a few counts. V and J are TRBV4-2 and TRBJ2-3; 7 bases align to TRBD1. The CDR3 consists of 15 residues. Germline V gives CDR1 LGHNA, CDR2 YNFKEQ. V shed 0 bases and J 4 bases; nucleotides not matched to a gene: 4. The CDR3 region is CASSQETGIADTQYF. The CDR3 DNA reads as TGTGCCAGCAGCCAAGAGACAGGGATCGCAGATACGCAGTATTTT.

The chain carries TRBV2 and TRBJ2-7; 7 bases align to TRBD2. The junction had 5 bases not matched to a gene; V was cut back by 3 bases and J by 3 bases. Germline assignment: CDR1 SNHLY and CDR2 FYNNEI. The CDR3 extends over 14 amino acids. DNA for the CDR3: TGTGCCAGCAGTGATCTTGGGGGGGGCTACGAGCAGTACGTC. Translation gives CASSDLGGGYEQYV.

This clonotype was counted between two and nine times. V and J are TRBV11-2 and TRBJ2-3; D may be TRBD2 (6 bases). V was shortened by 2 bases and J by 3 bases, with 9 bases between the two germline ends. CDR3 length equals 14 residues. Germline CDR1 SGHAT, CDR2 FQNNGV. The CDR3 spells CASSLLLATDTQYF. CDR3 DNA sequence: TGTGCCAGCAGCTTACTGCTAGCGACAGATACGCAGTATTTT. Combining the CDR3 with reference TRBV11-2 and TRBJ2-3 gives the whole variable domain EAGVAQSPRYKIIEKRQSVAFWCNPISGHATLYWYQQILGQGPKLLIQFQNNGVVDDSQLPKDRFSAERLKGVDSTLKIQPAKLEDSAVYLCASSLLLATDTQYFGPGTRLTVL.

The chain carries TRBV18 and TRBJ1-4; D might be TRBD1 (6 bases). The CDR3 spans 14 residues. V dropped 6 bases and J dropped 7 bases, with 15 bases sitting between them. The germline gives CDR1 KGHSH, CDR2 LQKENI. The chain's CDR3 is CASSQTSGAEKLFF. The CDR3 DNA sequence: TGTGCCAGCTCCCAAACCTCGGGGGCTGAAAAACTGTTTTTT. The full variable domain, in which reference TRBV18 and TRBJ1-4 provide the parts outside the CDR3, is NAGVMQNPRHLVRRRGQEARLRCSPMKGHSHVYWYRQLPEEGLKFMVYLQKENIIDESGMPKERFSAEFPKEGPSILRIQQVVRGDSAAYFCASSQTSGAEKLFFGSGTQLSVL.

A few counts support this clonotype. The chain joins TRBV7-2 to TRBJ2-7; the match to TRBD1 covers 9 bases. Per germline, CDR1 SGHTA and CDR2 FQGNSA. V trimming: 10 bases; J trimming: 4 bases; junction bases outside the gene matches: 8. The CDR3 loop spans 13 amino acids. CDR3 amino acids: CATSDRGSYEQYF. The CDR3 DNA reads as TGTGCCACCTCCGACAGGGGGTCTTACGAGCAGTACTTC. The full variable domain, in which reference TRBV7-2 and TRBJ2-7 provide the parts outside the CDR3, is GAGVSQSPSNKVTEKGKDVELRCDPISGHTALYWYRQSLGQGLEFLIYFQGNSAPDKSGLPSDRFSAERTGGSVSTLTIQRTQQEDSAVYLCATSDRGSYEQYFGPGTRLTVT.

The chain recombines TRBV7-2 with TRBJ1-3; weak D call: TRBD1 (6 bases). The CDR3 loop spans 15 amino acids. The V gene lost 4 bases and the J gene lost 2 bases, with 12 bases spanning the gap. The germline V gene encodes CDR1 SGHTA and CDR2 FQGNSA. The CDR3 region has the DNA TGTGCCAGCAGCTCCCAGGGGCTTGCTGGAAACACCATATATTTT. Its protein product is CASSSQGLAGNTIYF.

The chain joins TRBV5-1 to TRBJ2-3; 8 bases line up with TRBD1. Losses at the gene ends were 10 bases for V and 1 base for J; bases not matched to a gene: 5. This CDR3 region has 13 residues. The germline V gene has CDR1 SGHRS and CDR2 YFSETQ. The CDR3 DNA follows: TGCGCCGCAGGGACAGGAGGCACAGATACGCAGTATTTT. Protein: CAAGTGGTDTQYF. The variable domain in full, with the rest retrieved from reference TRBV5-1 and TRBJ2-3, is KAGVTQTPRYLIKTRGQQVTLSCSPISGHRSVSWYQQTPGQGLQFLFEYFSETQRNKGNFPGRFSGRQFSNSRSEMNVSTLELGDSALYLCAAGTGGTDTQYFGPGTRLTVL.

The rearrangement links TRBV6-2 or TRBV6-3 to TRBJ2-7; D remains ambiguous. Germline-derived CDR1 and CDR2 are MNHEY and SVGEGT. V lost 6 bases, J lost 3 bases, and 9 bases lay in between. The CDR3 has 12 amino acids. The CDR3 here is CASSQTYYEQYV. CDR3 bases: TGTGCCAGCAGCCAGACATACTACGAGCAGTACGTC.

This clonotype was counted only a few times. The rearrangement joins TRBV5-6 to TRBJ1-2; D remains unclear. CDR3 length: 14 residues. Deletions cut 3 bases from V and 3 bases from J, with 12 bases between. Germline-derived CDR1 and CDR2 are SGHDT and YYEEEE. CDR3 loop: CASSWLGEDYGYTF. The CDR3 DNA reads as TGTGCCAGCAGCTGGCTTGGGGAGGACTATGGCTACACCTTC.

The chain recombines TRBV12-3 or TRBV12-4 with TRBJ1-5; no clear D gene. The CDR3 is 12 residues long. The V gene lost 3 bases and the J gene lost 7 bases, with 7 bases spanning the gap. CDR3 in amino acids: CASSFVNQPQHF. CDR3 nucleotide sequence: TGTGCCAGCAGTTTCGTGAACCAGCCCCAGCATTTT.